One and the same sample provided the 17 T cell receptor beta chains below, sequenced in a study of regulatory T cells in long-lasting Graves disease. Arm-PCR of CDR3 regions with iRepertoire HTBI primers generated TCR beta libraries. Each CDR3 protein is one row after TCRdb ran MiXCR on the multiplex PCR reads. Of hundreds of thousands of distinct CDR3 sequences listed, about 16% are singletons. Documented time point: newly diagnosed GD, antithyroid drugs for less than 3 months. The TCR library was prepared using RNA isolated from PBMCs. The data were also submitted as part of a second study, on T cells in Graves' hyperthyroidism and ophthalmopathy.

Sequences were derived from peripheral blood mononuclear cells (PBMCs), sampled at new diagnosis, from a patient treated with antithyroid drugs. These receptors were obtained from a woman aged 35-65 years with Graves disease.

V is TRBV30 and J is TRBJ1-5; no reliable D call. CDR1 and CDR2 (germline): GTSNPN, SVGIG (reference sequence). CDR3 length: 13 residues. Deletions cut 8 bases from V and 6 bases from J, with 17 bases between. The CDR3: CALAGGLGQPQHF. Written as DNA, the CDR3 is TGTGCCCTGGCGGGCGGATTGGGTCAGCCCCAGCATTTT. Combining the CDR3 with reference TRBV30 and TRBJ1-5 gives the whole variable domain SQTIHQWPATLVQPVGSPLSLECTVEGTSNPNLYWYRQAAGRGLQLLFYSVGIGQISSEVPQNLSASRPQDRQFILSSKKLLLSDSGFYLCALAGGLGQPQHFGDGTRLSIL.

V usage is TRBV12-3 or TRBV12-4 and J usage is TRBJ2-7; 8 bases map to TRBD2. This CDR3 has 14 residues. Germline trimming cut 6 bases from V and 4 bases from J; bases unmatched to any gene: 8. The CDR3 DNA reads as TGTGCCAGCAGGGCCTCGGGGGGGGGGTACGAGCAGTACTTC. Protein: CASRASGGGYEQYF.

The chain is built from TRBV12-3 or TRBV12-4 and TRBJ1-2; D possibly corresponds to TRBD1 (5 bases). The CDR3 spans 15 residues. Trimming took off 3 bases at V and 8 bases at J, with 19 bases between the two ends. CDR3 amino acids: CASSLSPRSGGGYTF. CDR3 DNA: TGTGCCAGCAGTTTGTCCCCCCGATCGGGGGGGGGCTACACCTTC.

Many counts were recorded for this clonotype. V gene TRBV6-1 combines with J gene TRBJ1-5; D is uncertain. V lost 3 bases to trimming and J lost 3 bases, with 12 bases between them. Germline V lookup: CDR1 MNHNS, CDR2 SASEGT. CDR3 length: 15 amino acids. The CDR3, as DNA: TGTGCCAGCAGTGACAATGGGGATTTCAATCAGCCCCAGCATTTT. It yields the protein CASSDNGDFNQPQHF.

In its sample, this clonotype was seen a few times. In DNA, the CDR3 is TGTGCCATCAGTGAGTCTACAGGGGCCGTTAATTCACCCCTCCACTTT. Protein: CAISESTGAVNSPLHF. The chain has TRBV10-3 and TRBJ1-6, with TRBD1 matching 7 bases. This CDR3 has 16 residues. From germline, CDR1 is ENHRY and CDR2 SYGVKD. Unmatched junction bases numbered 5, after V lost 0 bases and J lost 6 bases.

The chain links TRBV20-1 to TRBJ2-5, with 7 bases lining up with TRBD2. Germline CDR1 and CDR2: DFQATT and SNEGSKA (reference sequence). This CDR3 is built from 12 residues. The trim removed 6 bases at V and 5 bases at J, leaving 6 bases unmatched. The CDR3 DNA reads TGCAGTGCACCGCTGGGGGGGGAGACCCAGTACTTC. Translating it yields CSAPLGGETQYF.

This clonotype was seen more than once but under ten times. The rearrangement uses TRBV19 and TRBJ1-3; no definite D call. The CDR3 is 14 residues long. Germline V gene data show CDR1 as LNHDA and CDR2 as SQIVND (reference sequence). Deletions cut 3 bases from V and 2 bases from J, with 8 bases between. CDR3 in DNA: TGTGCCAGTAGTATTACAACACCTGGAAACACCATATATTTT. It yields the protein CASSITTPGNTIYF. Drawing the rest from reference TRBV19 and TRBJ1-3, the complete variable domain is DGGITQSPKYLFRKEGQNVTLSCEQNLNHDAMYWYRQDPGQGLRLIYYSQIVNDFQKGDIAEGYSVSREKKESFPLTVTSAQKNPTAFYLCASSITTPGNTIYFGEGSWLTVV.

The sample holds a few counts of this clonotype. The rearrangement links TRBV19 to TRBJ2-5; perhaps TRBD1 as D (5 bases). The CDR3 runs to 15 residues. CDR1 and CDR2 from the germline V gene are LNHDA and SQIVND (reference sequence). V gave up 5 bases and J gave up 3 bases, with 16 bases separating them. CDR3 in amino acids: CASSEVPGWEETQYF. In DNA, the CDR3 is TGTGCCAGTAGTGAGGTTCCAGGGTGGGAAGAGACCCAGTACTTC.

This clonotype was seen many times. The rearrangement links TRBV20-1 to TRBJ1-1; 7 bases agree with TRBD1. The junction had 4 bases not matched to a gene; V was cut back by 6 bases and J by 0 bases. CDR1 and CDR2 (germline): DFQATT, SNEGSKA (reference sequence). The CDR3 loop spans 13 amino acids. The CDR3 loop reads CSARQGMNTEAFF. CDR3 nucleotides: TGCAGTGCCCGACAGGGTATGAACACTGAAGCTTTCTTT.

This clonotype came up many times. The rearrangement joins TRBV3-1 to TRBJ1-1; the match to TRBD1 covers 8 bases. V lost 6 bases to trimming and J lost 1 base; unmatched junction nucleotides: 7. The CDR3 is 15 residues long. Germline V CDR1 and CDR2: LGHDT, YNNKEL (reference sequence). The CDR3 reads CASSQGQERNTEAFF. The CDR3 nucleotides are TGTGCCAGCAGTCAGGGACAGGAAAGGAACACTGAAGCTTTCTTT.

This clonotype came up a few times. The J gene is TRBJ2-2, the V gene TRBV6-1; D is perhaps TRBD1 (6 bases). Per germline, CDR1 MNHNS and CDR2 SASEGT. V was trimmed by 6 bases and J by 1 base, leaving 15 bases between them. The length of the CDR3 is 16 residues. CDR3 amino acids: CASSRILTGNTGELFF. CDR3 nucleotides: TGTGCCAGCAGCCGCATATTGACAGGGAACACCGGGGAGCTGTTTTTT.

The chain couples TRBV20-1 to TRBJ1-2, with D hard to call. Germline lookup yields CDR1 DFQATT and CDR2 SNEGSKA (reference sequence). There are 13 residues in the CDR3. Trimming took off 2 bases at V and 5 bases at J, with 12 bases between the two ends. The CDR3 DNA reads TGCAGTGCTAGACAAACGGACCCTTATGGCTACACCTTC. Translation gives CSARQTDPYGYTF.

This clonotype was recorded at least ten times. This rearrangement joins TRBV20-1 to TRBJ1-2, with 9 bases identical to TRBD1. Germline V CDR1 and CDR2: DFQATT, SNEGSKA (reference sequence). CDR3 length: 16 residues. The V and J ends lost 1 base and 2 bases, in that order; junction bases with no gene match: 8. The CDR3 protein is CSARGIGTGWNYGYTF. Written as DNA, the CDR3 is TGCAGTGCTAGAGGGATTGGGACAGGGTGGAACTATGGCTACACCTTC.

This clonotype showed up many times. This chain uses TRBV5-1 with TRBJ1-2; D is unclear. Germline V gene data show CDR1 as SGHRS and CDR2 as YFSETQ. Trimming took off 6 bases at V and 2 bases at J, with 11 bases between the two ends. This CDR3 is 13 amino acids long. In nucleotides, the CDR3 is TGCGCCAGCAAACCGACGGGCAACTATGGCTACACCTTC. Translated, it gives CASKPTGNYGYTF.

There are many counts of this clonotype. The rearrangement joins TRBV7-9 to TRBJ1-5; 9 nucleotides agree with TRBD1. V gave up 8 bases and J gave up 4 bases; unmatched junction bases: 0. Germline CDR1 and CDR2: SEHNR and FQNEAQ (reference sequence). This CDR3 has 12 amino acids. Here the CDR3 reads CASGTGNQPQHF. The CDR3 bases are TGTGCCAGCGGGACAGGGAATCAGCCCCAGCATTTT.

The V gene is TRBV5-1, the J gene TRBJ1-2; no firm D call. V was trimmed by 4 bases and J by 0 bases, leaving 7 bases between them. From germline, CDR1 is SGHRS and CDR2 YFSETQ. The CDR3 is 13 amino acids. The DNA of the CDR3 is TGCGCCAGCAGCCGCTACTCTAACTATGGCTACACCTTC. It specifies CASSRYSNYGYTF. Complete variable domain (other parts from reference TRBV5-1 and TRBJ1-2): KAGVTQTPRYLIKTRGQQVTLSCSPISGHRSVSWYQQTPGQGLQFLFEYFSETQRNKGNFPGRFSGRQFSNSRSEMNVSTLELGDSALYLCASSRYSNYGYTFGSGTRLTVV.

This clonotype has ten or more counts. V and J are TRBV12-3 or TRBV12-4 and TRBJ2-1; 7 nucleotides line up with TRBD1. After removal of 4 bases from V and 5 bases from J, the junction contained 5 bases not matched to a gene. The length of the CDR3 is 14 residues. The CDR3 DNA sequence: TGTGCCAGCAGTTCCCTGGACAGGAACAATGAGCAGTTCTTC. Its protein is CASSSLDRNNEQFF.